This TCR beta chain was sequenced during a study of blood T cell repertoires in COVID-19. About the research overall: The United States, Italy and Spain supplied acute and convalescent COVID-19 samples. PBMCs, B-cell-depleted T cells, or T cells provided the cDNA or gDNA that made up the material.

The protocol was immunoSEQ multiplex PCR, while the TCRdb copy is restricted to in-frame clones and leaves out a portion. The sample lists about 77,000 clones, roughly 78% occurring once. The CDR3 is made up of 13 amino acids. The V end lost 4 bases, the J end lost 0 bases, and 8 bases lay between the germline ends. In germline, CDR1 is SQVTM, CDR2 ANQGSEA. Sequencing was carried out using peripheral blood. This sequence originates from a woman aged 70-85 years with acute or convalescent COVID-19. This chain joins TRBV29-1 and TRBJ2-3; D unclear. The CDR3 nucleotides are TGCAGCGTTGTAGACCTTAGCACAGATACGCAGTATTTT. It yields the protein CSVVDLSTDTQYF.